These T cell receptor beta chains were read from a single sample in a study of early T cells in non-severe SARS-CoV-2 infection. MiXCR, applied by TCRdb to the 5' RACE reads, yields one record per CDR3 protein. The table records under 40,000 distinct CDR3 sequences, about 5.8% of them present only once. What was sequenced was whole blood. The source is an adult who was a healthcare worker with PCR-confirmed SARS-CoV-2 infection or an uninfected control (not recorded which). The conserved cysteine and the conserved F or W are not part of the CDR3 here.

V gene: TRBV12-3/TRBV12-4; J gene: TRBJ2-7; CDR3 protein: ASTKHAGGTSGLLEQY
V gene: TRBV20-1; J gene: TRBJ2-4; CDR3 protein: SGGQLLAKNIQY
V gene: TRBV12-3/TRBV12-4; J gene: TRBJ2-3; CDR3 protein: ASSPRGRGAPTDTQY
V gene: TRBV12-3/TRBV12-4; J gene: TRBJ1-5; CDR3 protein: ASSRQGYRQPQH
V gene: TRBV20-1; J gene: TRBJ2-5; CDR3 protein: SASRDYEETQY
V gene: TRBV19; J gene: TRBJ2-4; CDR3 protein: ASSPWTGENIQY
V gene: TRBV4-3; J gene: TRBJ2-7; CDR3 protein: ASSQEWGLGDYEQY
V gene: TRBV19; J gene: TRBJ2-2; CDR3 protein: ASSIAPRTGYTGELF
V gene: TRBV11-2; J gene: TRBJ2-1; CDR3 protein: ASSSGDLAGVNYNEQF
V gene: TRBV24-1; J gene: TRBJ2-6; CDR3 protein: ATGAAGGTNKANVLT
V gene: TRBV5-1; J gene: TRBJ2-7; CDR3 protein: ASTRAGGPDSYEQY
V gene: TRBV28; J gene: TRBJ2-5; CDR3 protein: ASSPSLGQGKTQY
V gene: TRBV3-1; J gene: TRBJ1-4; CDR3 protein: ASSLRTGREKLF
V gene: TRBV27; J gene: TRBJ1-5; CDR3 protein: ASSLSSGQGSNQPQH
V gene: TRBV7-9; J gene: TRBJ2-1; CDR3 protein: ASSQRDVSYNEQF
V gene: TRBV7-9; J gene: TRBJ2-7; CDR3 protein: ASSTAAGPGYEQY
V gene: TRBV7-9; J gene: TRBJ1-1; CDR3 protein: ASSFTGFEAF
V gene: TRBV20-1; J gene: TRBJ2-7; CDR3 protein: SARDNRDYEQY
V gene: TRBV7-2; J gene: TRBJ1-2; CDR3 protein: ASSPGGREMGGYT
V gene: TRBV4-1; J gene: TRBJ1-3; CDR3 protein: ASSQVPGNTIY
V gene: TRBV12-3/TRBV12-4; J gene: TRBJ1-2; CDR3 protein: ASSPGPARGYT
V gene: TRBV20-1; J gene: TRBJ2-1; CDR3 protein: SARDKSRRSYNEQF
V gene: TRBV9; J gene: TRBJ2-7; CDR3 protein: ASSPGLAGRLYEQY
V gene: TRBV5-1; J gene: TRBJ1-2; CDR3 protein: ASSLGGSAEEGGYT
V gene: TRBV6-5; J gene: TRBJ2-1; CDR3 protein: ASSYTGGSSNEQF
V gene: TRBV20-1; J gene: TRBJ2-3; CDR3 protein: SGKGPGTDTQY
V gene: TRBV5-4; J gene: TRBJ2-5; CDR3 protein: ASSRPGLQETQY
V gene: TRBV25-1; J gene: TRBJ2-3; CDR3 protein: AARTSGMDTQY
V gene: TRBV7-6; J gene: TRBJ1-2; CDR3 protein: ASSRQFFDGYT
V gene: TRBV28; J gene: TRBJ1-5; CDR3 protein: ASSLTKAPQH
V gene: TRBV5-1; J gene: TRBJ2-7; CDR3 protein: ASSISGRAVYEQY
V gene: TRBV2; J gene: TRBJ1-1; CDR3 protein: ASSDTVNTEAF
V gene: TRBV11-2; J gene: TRBJ2-7; CDR3 protein: ASSSGPSYEQY
V gene: TRBV3-1; J gene: TRBJ1-3; CDR3 protein: ASRQGRGLAGNTIY
V gene: TRBV7-3; J gene: TRBJ2-2; CDR3 protein: ASSLTSGQNTGELF
V gene: TRBV3-1; J gene: TRBJ2-1; CDR3 protein: ASSQARYNEQF
V gene: TRBV7-2; J gene: TRBJ1-1; CDR3 protein: ASSRMQGVNTEAF
V gene: TRBV10-3; J gene: TRBJ2-7; CDR3 protein: AISAEREGEQY
V gene: TRBV20-1; J gene: TRBJ2-5; CDR3 protein: SAGGVSTLQETQY
V gene: TRBV12-3/TRBV12-4; J gene: TRBJ2-7; CDR3 protein: ASRHTGPYEQY
V gene: TRBV19; J gene: TRBJ2-2; CDR3 protein: ASTPRGITGELF
V gene: TRBV11-2; J gene: TRBJ2-7; CDR3 protein: ASSLLYEQY
V gene: TRBV10-3; J gene: TRBJ1-5; CDR3 protein: AISTPGQPQH
V gene: TRBV7-9; J gene: TRBJ1-3; CDR3 protein: ASLQGAENTIY
V gene: TRBV7-2; J gene: TRBJ2-5; CDR3 protein: ASSLGDRDYQETQY
V gene: TRBV18; J gene: TRBJ2-7; CDR3 protein: ASSSPGQGFEQY
V gene: TRBV11-3; J gene: TRBJ1-1; CDR3 protein: ASSPAGSAEAF
V gene: TRBV6-5; J gene: TRBJ1-1; CDR3 protein: ASSDDSKLYLTEAF
V gene: TRBV12-3/TRBV12-4; J gene: TRBJ1-2; CDR3 protein: ASSFSSRAGKNGYT
V gene: TRBV11-2; J gene: TRBJ2-3; CDR3 protein: ASSLGLGPDDTQY
V gene: TRBV27; J gene: TRBJ2-2; CDR3 protein: ASSLTDRGELF
V gene: TRBV7-9; J gene: TRBJ2-7; CDR3 protein: ASSLGGQTYEQY
V gene: TRBV10-3; J gene: TRBJ2-7; CDR3 protein: AISLSGSPSGSYEQY